One T cell receptor beta chain is described in this entry. What it recognizes is unknown. V was pared by 5 bases and J by 1 base, with 14 bases between. There are 15 residues in the CDR3. Germline CDR1 SNHLY, CDR2 FYNNEI. The data belong to a study of beta chain features in type 1 diabetes. The isolated RNA, all of it, was reverse transcribed, so expressed TCRB transcripts were what got sequenced. Clones were sequenced by immunoSEQ multiplex PCR, and TCRdb holds only the in-frame ones, with some missing. This table has roughly 250,000 clones, 68% appearing once. Study conclusions and caveats: Among patients with Type 1 diabetes, TCRB CDR3s were moderately but significantly shorter in every one of the four CD4+ subsets.

The sequenced sample consisted of naive CD4+ T cells from blood. V usage is TRBV2 and J usage is TRBJ1-1, with no clear D. This receptor was obtained from a man aged 30 to 39 in good health. The CDR3 coding sequence is TGTGCCAGCAGTCCAACCCTGACTGGGAACACTGAAGCTTTCTTT. The encoded protein is CASSPTLTGNTEAFF.